Shown below are 22 T cell receptor beta chains from a single sample sequenced in a study of CXCR3-negative and CXCR3-positive naive CD8 T cells. UMI-labeled 5' RACE yielded the TRB cDNA libraries. TCRdb reanalyzed the 5' RACE reads and collapses them to one entry per CDR3 protein, without DNA. The sample is made up of about 130,000 distinct CDR3 sequences, and the top ten hold less than 0.3% of it. The sequencing sample was made of naive CXCR3- CD8+ T cells from blood. Sample subset: CD45RO-CCR7+CD27+CD95- naive CD8+ T cells lacking CXCR3 (TNR3-). The receptors were sampled from a human donor in good health. Some clones in this sample may be carry-over from other donors' samples.

The chain employs TRBV5-1 and TRBJ2-7. Germline V lookup: CDR1 SGHRS, CDR2 YFSETQ. This CDR3 comprises 14 residues. The CDR3 loop is CASSSATGRDEQYF.

This chain uses TRBV5-1 with TRBJ2-7. Germline V CDR1 and CDR2: SGHRS, YFSETQ. This CDR3 is 13 amino acids long. The CDR3 loop reads CASSSGTPYEQYF.

The chain uses TRBV5-6 and TRBJ2-2; TCRdb's D call of TRBD1 is untestable without DNA. CDR1 is SGHDT and CDR2 is YYEEEE in the germline V gene. This CDR3 region has 15 residues. CDR3 amino acids: CASSLTEAGTGELFF.

This chain joins TRBV7-6 and TRBJ2-7; TCRdb calls TRBD2, which cannot be checked without DNA. This CDR3 has 14 residues. The germline V gene has CDR1 SGHVS and CDR2 FNYEAQ. The CDR3 sequence: CASSLGEGDYEQYF.

The chain has TRBV5-5 and TRBJ2-5; TCRdb picks TRBD2, but there is no DNA to check that call. Germline CDR1 is SGHKS and CDR2 is YYEKEE (reference sequence). The CDR3 runs to 19 residues. CDR3 protein: CASSPYRTSGGTLQETQYF.

The rearrangement joins TRBV30 to TRBJ2-5. The CDR3 loop spans 13 amino acids. The germline CDR1 and CDR2 sequences are GTSNPN and SVGIG (reference sequence). The CDR3: CAWSVLVVETQYF.

CDR3 region: CASSRTIILEQFF. The rearrangement uses TRBV7-9 and TRBJ2-1. This CDR3 spans 13 amino acids. CDR1 is SEHNR, CDR2 FQNEAQ, per germline (reference sequence).

The chain carries TRBV4-1 and TRBJ2-7; TCRdb calls TRBD1, which cannot be checked without DNA. The CDR3 is 13 amino acids. Germline V gene data show CDR1 as MGHRA and CDR2 as YSYEKL. The CDR3 loop is CASRQTGAYEQYF.

This chain links TRBV18 with TRBJ2-1; as DNA is missing, the TRBD1 call by TCRdb cannot be tested. CDR1 KGHSH and CDR2 LQKENI come from the germline V gene. The CDR3 runs 15 residues. The CDR3 is CASSPYDRGYNEQFF.

This chain uses TRBV5-1 with TRBJ2-1. The CDR3 totals 13 residues. CDR1 is SGHRS, CDR2 YFSETQ, per germline. This chain's CDR3 is CASSYEAYNEQFF.

The chain joins TRBV7-8 to TRBJ2-5; TCRdb lists TRBD1, though no DNA is available to test this call. The CDR3 covers 13 residues. The germline V gene encodes CDR1 SGHVS and CDR2 FQNEAQ. The CDR3 region is CASSPGGEETQYF.

V and J are TRBV12-3 or TRBV12-4 and TRBJ2-1; TCRdb reports TRBD1, a call that lacks DNA to check it against. This CDR3 comprises 16 residues. Here the CDR3 reads CASSFPTGTPYNEQFF.

This chain connects TRBV10-3 to TRBJ1-1. Germline V lookup: CDR1 ENHRY, CDR2 SYGVKD. The CDR3 totals 12 residues. CDR3 residues: CAISEPGSEAFF.

The chain employs TRBV7-9 and TRBJ2-7; TCRdb reports TRBD1, a call that lacks DNA to check it against. This CDR3 is built from 15 residues. Germline CDR1 SEHNR, CDR2 FQNEAQ (reference sequence). The chain's CDR3 is CASSLAGQGGYEQYF.

The chain combines TRBV3-1 with TRBJ2-1. CDR3 size: 13 residues. The germline V gene has CDR1 LGHDT and CDR2 YNNKEL (reference sequence). The CDR3 reads CASKSGYHNEQFF.

The chain recombines TRBV24-1 with TRBJ2-1; TCRdb proposes TRBD1, but this gene call is untestable without DNA. CDR3 length: 14 residues. CDR1 is KGHDR and CDR2 is SFDVKD in the germline V gene. The chain's CDR3 is CATSGDRLDNEQFF.

V is TRBV20-1 and J is TRBJ2-7; the D call from TCRdb, TRBD2, cannot be confirmed without DNA. This CDR3 has 13 amino acids. Germline CDR1 DFQATT, CDR2 SNEGSKA (reference sequence). The CDR3 reads CSVEREGLKEQYF.

The chain carries TRBV18 and TRBJ2-1; TCRdb selects TRBD1, and the lack of DNA leaves this call unchecked. Germline CDR1 is KGHSH and CDR2 is LQKENI. The length of the CDR3 is 14 residues. The CDR3 sequence: CASSLPERGNEQFF.

This rearrangement joins TRBV9 to TRBJ1-1; without DNA, the TCRdb call of TRBD1 cannot be checked. This CDR3 is built from 15 residues. Germline loops: CDR1 SGDLS, CDR2 YYNGEE. CDR3 residues: CASSPLTRRGTEAFF.

V is TRBV7-6 and J is TRBJ2-1; TCRdb returns TRBD2, unconfirmable since there is no DNA. This CDR3 has 16 amino acids. Germline V gives CDR1 SGHVS, CDR2 FNYEAQ. The CDR3 here is CASSPPGLTGVNEQFF.

This chain uses TRBV12-3 or TRBV12-4 with TRBJ2-3; the D gene TCRdb calls, TRBD2, cannot be checked with no DNA. The CDR3 has 11 amino acids. The CDR3 loop reads CGSEGTDTQYF.

The chain uses TRBV7-2 and TRBJ1-4. Per germline, CDR1 SGHTA and CDR2 FQGNSA. The CDR3 covers 12 residues. CDR3 residues: CASASANEKLFF. Based on the CDR3 plus reference TRBV7-2 and TRBJ1-4, the full variable domain is GAGVSQSPSNKVTEKGKDVELRCDPISGHTALYWYRQSLGQGLEFLIYFQGNSAPDKSGLPSDRFSAERTGGSVSTLTIQRTQQEDSAVYLCASASANEKLFFGSGTQLSVL.